The source of this T cell receptor (beta chain) is a study of naive and memory T cell subsets. After the first PCR, alpha and beta chain libraries were processed separately. Cells stained for CD3, CD4, CD8, CD45RA, CD27 and viability were sorted into four CD45RA/CD27 subsets. An equimolar mix of two oligonucleotides served as the beta constant-region primer for TRBC1 and TRBC2. A 12-nucleotide UMI and the SP2 primer were added to the cDNA 3' end by oligonucleotide ligation. Each CDR3 protein gets one entry after TCRdb re-called the UMI-ligation and nested PCR reads with MiXCR. Of around 160,000 distinct CDR3 sequences detected, approximately 17% appear once; the ten largest clones hold more than 0.13%. V shed 5 bases and J shed 3 bases, with 20 bases lying between them. The CDR3 is 16 residues long. Germline CDR1 and CDR2: SGHRS and YFSETQ.

Sequenced: naive CD4+ T cells from blood. This clonotype was sampled from a human donor in good health. The rearrangement uses TRBV5-1 and TRBJ2-5; either TRBD1 or TRBD2 may supply D (6 bases each). This chain's CDR3 is CASSIGRGGGEETQYF. The CDR3, as DNA: TGCGCCAGCAGTATCGGTAGAGGGGGAGGAGAAGAGACCCAGTACTTC.